Sequencing of this T cell receptor beta chain was carried out in a study of siplizumab effects on memory and regulatory T cells. Study outcomes and limitations: Both greater diversity than memory cells and a major contribution to the alloresponse seemed to characterize naive T cells. Phenotypic classification as naive or memory proved unattainable for roughly 75-97% of proliferating CD4+ or CD8+ clones.

Concerning this clone: Its antigen is as yet unknown.

Trimming shortened V by 3 bases and J by 7 bases, and 9 bases separated the two germline ends. The CDR3 totals 13 residues. Germline V gene sequence: CDR1 MGHRA, CDR2 YSYEKL. TCRdb's table, derived via immunoSEQ multiplex PCR, lists solely in-frame clones and lacks some. Here the sample spans approximately 48,000 clones, over 90% being singletons. The genes are TRBV4-1 and TRBJ2-2; no clear D. This clonotype was sampled from a human donor in good health. Sequencing was performed on CD8+ T cells sorted from blood. CDR3 bases: TGCGCCAGCAGCCAGACGTTGCGCGGGGAGCTGTTTTTT. Translation gives CASSQTLRGELFF.